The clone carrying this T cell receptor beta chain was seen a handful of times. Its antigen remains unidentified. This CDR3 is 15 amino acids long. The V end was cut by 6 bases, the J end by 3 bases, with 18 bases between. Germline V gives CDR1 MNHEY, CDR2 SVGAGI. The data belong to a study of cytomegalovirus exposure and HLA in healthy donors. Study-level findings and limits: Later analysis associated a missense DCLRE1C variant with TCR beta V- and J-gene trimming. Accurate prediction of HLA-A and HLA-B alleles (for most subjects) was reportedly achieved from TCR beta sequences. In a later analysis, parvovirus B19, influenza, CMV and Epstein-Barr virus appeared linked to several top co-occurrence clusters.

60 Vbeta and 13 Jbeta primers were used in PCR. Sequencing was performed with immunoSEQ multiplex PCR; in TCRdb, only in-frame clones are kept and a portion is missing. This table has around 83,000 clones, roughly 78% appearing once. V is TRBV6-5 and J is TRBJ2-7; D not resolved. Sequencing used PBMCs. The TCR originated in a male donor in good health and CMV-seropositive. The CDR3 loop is CASSLLTGTHYEQYF. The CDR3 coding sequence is TGTGCCAGCAGCCTCCTGACTGGCACCCACTACGAGCAGTACTTC.